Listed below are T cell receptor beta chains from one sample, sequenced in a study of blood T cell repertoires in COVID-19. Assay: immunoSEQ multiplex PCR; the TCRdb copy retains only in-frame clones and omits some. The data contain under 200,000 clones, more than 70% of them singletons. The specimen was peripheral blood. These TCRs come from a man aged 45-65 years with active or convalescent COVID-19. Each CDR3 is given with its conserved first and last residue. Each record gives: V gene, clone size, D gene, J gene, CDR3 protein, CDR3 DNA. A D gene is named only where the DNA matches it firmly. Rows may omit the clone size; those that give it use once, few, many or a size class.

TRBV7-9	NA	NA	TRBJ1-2	CASSLSGTRGYTF	TGTGCCAGCAGCTTAAGCGGCACCCGCGGCTACACCTTC
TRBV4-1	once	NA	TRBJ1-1	CASSPQGNTEAFF	TGCGCCAGCAGTCCACAGGGGAACACTGAAGCTTTCTTT
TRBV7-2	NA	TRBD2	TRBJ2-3	CASSLAGRGGQWDTQYF	TGTGCCAGCAGCTTAGCTGGTCGGGGGGGCCAGTGGGATACGCAGTATTTT
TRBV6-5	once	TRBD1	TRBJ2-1	CASSYTTGAYNEQFF	TGTGCCAGCAGTTACACGACAGGGGCCTACAATGAGCAGTTCTTC
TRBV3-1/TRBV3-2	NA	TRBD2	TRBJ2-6	CASSQGFPSGGFSGANVLTF	TGTGCCAGCAGCCAAGGGTTCCCTAGCGGGGGATTCTCTGGGGCCAACGTCCTGACTTTC
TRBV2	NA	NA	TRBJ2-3	CASTRESADTQYF	TGTGCCAGCACGCGGGAATCGGCAGATACGCAGTATTTT
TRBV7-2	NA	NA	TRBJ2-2	CASSLEPGELFF	TGTGCCAGCAGCTTAGAGCCCGGGGAGCTGTTTTTT
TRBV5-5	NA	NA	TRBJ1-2	CAASVLGVQDGYTF	TGTGCCGCTTCCGTTCTGGGCGTTCAGGATGGCTACACCTTC
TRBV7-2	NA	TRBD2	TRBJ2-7	CASSIGLAGDEQYF	TGTGCCAGCAGCATTGGTCTAGCGGGAGACGAGCAGTACTTC
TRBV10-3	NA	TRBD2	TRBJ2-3	CAISYGAGESDTQYF	TGTGCCATCAGTTACGGAGCGGGGGAGTCAGATACGCAGTATTTT
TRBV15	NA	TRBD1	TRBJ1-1	CATSRGRGLENTEAFF	TGTGCCACCAGCAGAGGCAGGGGGCTGGAGAACACTGAAGCTTTCTTT
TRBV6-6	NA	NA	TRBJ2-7	CASSSQGGEQYF	TGTGCCAGCAGTTCCCAGGGGGGCGAGCAGTACTTC
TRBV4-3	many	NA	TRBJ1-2	CASSQVFRVGGYTF	TGCGCCAGCAGCCAAGTATTCAGGGTCGGAGGCTACACCTTC
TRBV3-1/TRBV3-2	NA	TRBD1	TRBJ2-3	CASSPGTGWGTDTQYF	TGTGCCAGCAGCCCTGGGACAGGGTGGGGGACAGATACGCAGTATTTT
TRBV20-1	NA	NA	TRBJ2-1	CSASRGGRGNEQFF	TGCAGTGCTAGTAGGGGGGGGCGCGGCAATGAGCAGTTCTTC
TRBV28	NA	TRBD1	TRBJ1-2	CASSLYPGQGNGYTF	TGTGCCAGCAGTTTGTACCCGGGACAGGGAAATGGCTACACCTTC
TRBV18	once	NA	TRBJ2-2	CASSSPGLNTGELFF	TGTGCCAGCTCATCCCCGGGACTTAACACCGGGGAGCTGTTTTTT
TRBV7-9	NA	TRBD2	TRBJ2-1	CASSLGALAGGSSYNEQFF	TGTGCCAGCAGCTTAGGTGCACTAGCGGGAGGAAGCTCCTACAATGAGCAGTTCTTC
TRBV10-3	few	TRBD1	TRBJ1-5	CAISTQGDQPQHF	TGTGCCATCAGCACACAGGGGGATCAGCCCCAGCATTTT
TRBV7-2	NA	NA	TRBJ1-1	CASSLEVSSGQPFF	TGTGCCAGCAGCTTAGAGGTCTCGTCGGGTCAACCTTTCTTT
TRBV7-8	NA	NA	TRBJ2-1	CASSLGGHNEQFF	TGTGCCAGCAGCTTAGGCGGGCACAATGAGCAGTTCTTC
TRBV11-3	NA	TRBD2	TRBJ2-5	CASSLVWTSSQETQYF	TGTGCCAGCAGCTTAGTTTGGACTAGCTCCCAAGAGACCCAGTACTTC
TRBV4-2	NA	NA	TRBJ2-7	CASSQAPGSYEQYF	TGTGCCAGCAGCCAAGCCCCAGGGTCCTACGAGCAGTACTTC
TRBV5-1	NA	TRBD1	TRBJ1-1	CASSRGQGDTEAFF	TGCGCCAGCAGCCGAGGACAGGGAGACACTGAAGCTTTCTTT
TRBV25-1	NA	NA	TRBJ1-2	CASSDPRTHLNYTF	TGTGCCAGCAGTGATCCCCGGACACACCTGAACTACACCTTC
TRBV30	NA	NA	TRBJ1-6	CAWSQGSFGYNSPLHF	TGTGCCTGGAGTCAGGGTAGTTTTGGGTATAATTCACCCCTCCACTTT
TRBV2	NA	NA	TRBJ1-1	CASSERQGNTEAFF	TGTGCCAGCAGTGAACGCCAGGGGAACACTGAAGCTTTCTTT
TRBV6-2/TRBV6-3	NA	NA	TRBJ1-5	CASSILWGQNQPQHF	TGTGCCAGCAGCATTTTGTGGGGGCAAAATCAGCCCCAGCATTTT
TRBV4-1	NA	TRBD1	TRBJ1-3	CASSLMGQGSGNTIYF	TGCGCCAGCAGCCTCATGGGACAGGGATCTGGAAACACCATATATTTT
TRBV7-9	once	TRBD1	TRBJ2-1	CASSLKQGAAYNEQFF	TGTGCCAGCAGCTTAAAGCAGGGGGCTGCCTACAATGAGCAGTTCTTC
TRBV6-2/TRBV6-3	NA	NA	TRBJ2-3	CASTPEAGATDTQYF	TGTGCCAGCACCCCGGAGGCGGGGGCCACAGATACGCAGTATTTT
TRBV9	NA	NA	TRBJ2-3	CASSSKGGSGTDTQYF	TGTGCCAGCAGCTCTAAGGGGGGGTCTGGCACAGATACGCAGTATTTT
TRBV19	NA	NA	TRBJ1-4	CASNRWEEMGEKLFF	TGTGCCAGTAACAGGTGGGAGGAGATGGGTGAAAAACTGTTTTTT
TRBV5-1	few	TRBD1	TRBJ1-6	CASSPGQAYNSPLHF	TGCGCCAGCAGCCCGGGACAGGCTTATAATTCACCCCTCCACTTT
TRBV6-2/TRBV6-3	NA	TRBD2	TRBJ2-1	CASSAHYPGLAGNEQFF	TGTGCCAGCAGTGCACACTACCCGGGACTAGCGGGTAATGAGCAGTTCTTC
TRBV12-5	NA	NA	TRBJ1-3	CASAYTGGSGNTIYF	TGTGCTAGTGCCTATACTGGGGGGTCTGGAAACACCATATATTTT
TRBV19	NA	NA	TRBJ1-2	CASSIQDYGYTF	TGTGCCAGTAGTATTCAGGACTATGGCTACACCTTC
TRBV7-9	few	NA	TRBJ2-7	CASSPLYEQYF	TGTGCCAGCAGCCCCCTATACGAGCAGTACTTC
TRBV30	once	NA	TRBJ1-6	CAVETGTRGSALHF	TGTGCCGTAGAGACCGGGACTCGAGGCAGCGCCCTCCACTTT
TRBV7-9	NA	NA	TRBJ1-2	CASSLEGGYGYTF	TGTGCCAGCAGCTTGGAAGGGGGCTATGGCTACACCTTC
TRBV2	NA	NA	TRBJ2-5	CASKLRGGQETQYF	TGTGCCAGTAAACTCAGGGGTGGGCAAGAGACCCAGTACTTC
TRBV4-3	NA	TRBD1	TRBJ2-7	CASSQDQGQNYEQYF	TGCGCCAGCAGCCAAGATCAGGGACAGAACTACGAGCAGTACTTC
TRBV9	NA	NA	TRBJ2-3	CASSVPPTDTQYF	TGTGCCAGCAGCGTCCCGCCCACTGATACGCAGTATTTT
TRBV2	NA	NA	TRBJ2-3	CASSEVHRGTQYF	TGTGCCAGCAGTGAAGTTCACCGGGGTACGCAGTATTTT
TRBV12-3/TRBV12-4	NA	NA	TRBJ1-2	CASSTTVDYGYTF	TGTGCCAGCAGCACCACAGTGGATTATGGCTACACCTTC